The 6 T cell receptor beta chains in this list originate from one sample, sequenced in a study of blood T cell repertoires in COVID-19. TCRdb's table, derived via immunoSEQ multiplex PCR, lists solely in-frame clones and lacks some. The sample includes approximately 230,000 clones, around nine tenths seen only once; the top ten take about 4%. The specimen was PBMCs or T cells enriched from blood (not recorded which). The source is a woman aged 25-40 years who had recovered from COVID-19.

The V gene is TRBV18, the J gene TRBJ2-3, with 9 bases that match TRBD1. The CDR3 totals 15 residues. Germline V lookup: CDR1 KGHSH, CDR2 LQKENI. V trimming: 1 base; J trimming: 3 bases; junction bases outside the gene matches: 2. CDR3 region: CASSPRTGATDTQYF. CDR3 nucleotides: TGTGCCAGCTCACCACGGACAGGGGCTACAGATACGCAGTATTTT. Combining the CDR3 with reference TRBV18 and TRBJ2-3 gives the whole variable domain NAGVMQNPRHLVRRRGQEARLRCSPMKGHSHVYWYRQLPEEGLKFMVYLQKENIIDESGMPKERFSAEFPKEGPSILRIQQVVRGDSAAYFCASSPRTGATDTQYFGPGTRLTVL.

The J gene is TRBJ2-2, the V gene TRBV9; TRBD2 matches at 10 bases. The germline V gene encodes CDR1 SGDLS and CDR2 YYNGEE. V gave up 2 bases and J gave up 6 bases; unmatched junction bases: 22. The CDR3 extends over 21 amino acids. The CDR3 DNA sequence: TGTGCCAGCAGCGTGGGTCTCAGCGGGAGGGCCTGGTCTTCCTTTCCCGGGGAGCTGTTTTTT. Translation gives CASSVGLSGRAWSSFPGELFF.

The chain recombines TRBV28 with TRBJ1-2; D gene unclear. The V end lost 3 bases, the J end lost 4 bases, and 15 bases lay between the germline ends. There are 15 residues in the CDR3. Germline V gene lookup returns CDR1 MDHEN and CDR2 SYDVKM. Here the CDR3 reads CASSFRLQRFYGYTF. The CDR3 DNA sequence: TGTGCCAGCAGTTTCCGACTTCAGCGTTTCTATGGCTACACCTTC.

The sample holds one count of this clone. The chain joins TRBV30 to TRBJ2-5; TRBD1 is a possible D gene (6 bases). The germline CDR1 and CDR2 sequences are GTSNPN and SVGIG (reference sequence). This CDR3 is 13 amino acids long. The V end lost 0 bases, the J end lost 5 bases, and 10 bases lay between the germline ends. The CDR3 DNA reads as TGTGCCTGGAGTGTACAGGGAGTCGAGACCCAGTACTTC. The encoded protein is CAWSVQGVETQYF.

The rearrangement links TRBV28 to TRBJ2-7, with D possibly TRBD2 on 5 matching bases. The CDR3 sequence is 15 residues long. Germline CDR1 and CDR2: MDHEN and SYDVKM. Trimming shortened V by 3 bases and J by 2 bases, and 14 bases separated the two germline ends. The CDR3 DNA is TGTGCCAGCAGTTTGGGGAGCGATCCTGCCTACGAGCAGTACTTC. Translating it yields CASSLGSDPAYEQYF.

The V gene is TRBV3-1 (or the pseudogene TRBV3-2), the J gene TRBJ2-5; 12 bases line up with TRBD2. The CDR3 totals 20 residues. Trimming cost V 1 base and J 2 bases; bases outside gene matches: 14. CDR1 LGHDT and CDR2 YNNKEL come from the germline V gene (reference sequence). The CDR3 DNA reads as TGTGCCAGCAGCCAAGTTCGGCTAGCGGGAGGGCCGTCGGGGCAAGAGACCCAGTACTTC. It translates to CASSQVRLAGGPSGQETQYF.